The 2 T cell receptor beta chains given below trace back to one sample, sequenced in a study of blood T cells in healthy people across ages. It was with a sample-barcoded 5' primer and a J-beta primer mix that a second PCR of about 7 to 12 cycles was run. MiXCR, run by TCRdb on the 5' RACE reads, gives a single entry per CDR3 protein. The profile shows about 640,000 distinct CDR3 sequences, roughly two fifths of them singletons. Sample: blood. These receptors came from a man older than 75 in good health.

This sequence joins TRBV7-2 and TRBJ2-3; 12 bases map to TRBD2. CDR3 length: 18 residues. Germline-derived CDR1 and CDR2 are SGHTA and FQGNSA. Trimming took 2 bases from V and 3 from J; bases not matched to a gene: 9. CDR3 loop: CASSLRPSGRGGTDTQYF. For the CDR3, the DNA is TGTGCCAGCAGCTTACGACCTAGCGGGAGGGGGGGAACAGATACGCAGTATTTT.

This clonotype has a handful of counts. CDR3 sequence reads: CASSQGSYEQFF. CDR3 in DNA: TGTGCCAGCAGCCAGGGTAGCTATGAGCAGTTCTTC. This chain joins TRBV3-1 and TRBJ2-1; D ambiguous. Trimming removed 3 bases from V and 8 bases from J, with 8 bases in between. The CDR3 is made up of 12 amino acids. CDR1 and CDR2 (germline): LGHDT, YNNKEL (reference sequence).